The 26 T cell receptor beta chains below come from one sample, sequenced in a study of human CD4 T cells and Enterobacteriaceae. CFSE-low CD25+ ICOS+ proliferating activated T cells were FACS-sorted after about 6-7 days. Sorted memory CD4+ T cells were CFSE-labeled and cultured 2:1 with irradiated antigen-pulsed autologous monocytes. All CD4+ cells other than CD45RA+CCR7+CD95- naive cells were sorted as memory, over 95% pure. Generated by immunoSEQ multiplex PCR, the TCRdb table keeps only in-frame clones and is missing some. The data contain 1,000 to 1,200 clones, 33% of them singletons. The sequenced sample consisted of bacteria-reactive CD4+ T cells grown in culture. The subset was: CFSE-low proliferating memory CD4 T cells sorted after in vitro stimulation with a heat-inactivated bacterium or M. tuberculosis lysate. These receptors all come from a human donor in good health.

This clone is judged medium-sized. This chain connects TRBV28 to TRBJ2-7; a possible D gene is TRBD1 (6 bases). Per the germline V gene, CDR1 is MDHEN and CDR2 is SYDVKM. There are 14 residues in the CDR3. V was cut by 7 bases and J by 3 bases, with 16 bases left in between. CDR3 sequence reads: CASTVNRVGYEQYF. DNA for the CDR3: TGTGCCAGCACTGTAAACAGGGTGGGCTACGAGCAGTACTTC.

This clone is medium-sized (0.01 to 0.1%). The chain joins TRBV6-1 to TRBJ1-1, with TRBD1 matching over 9 bases. Germline CDR1 reads MNHNS; CDR2 reads SASEGT. The CDR3 runs to 14 residues. After removal of 6 bases from V and 0 bases from J, the junction contained 2 bases not matched to a gene. In nucleotides, the CDR3 is TGTGCCAGCAGCCGGACAGGGGTGAACACTGAAGCTTTCTTT. Protein sequence: CASSRTGVNTEAFF.

This rearrangement joins TRBV6-6 to TRBJ2-1, with D hard to call. Deletions cut 6 bases from V and 0 bases from J, with 6 bases between. The CDR3 has 13 residues. Germline V lookup: CDR1 MNHNY, CDR2 SVGAGI (reference sequence). CDR3: CASSPNSYNEQFF. The CDR3 bases are TGTGCCAGCAGCCCGAACTCCTACAATGAGCAGTTCTTC.

In this sample, this clone turned up a few times. This rearrangement joins TRBV7-3 to TRBJ2-2; 8 bases align to TRBD1. The CDR3 has 15 amino acids. After removal of 0 bases from V and 6 bases from J, the junction contained 3 bases not matched to a gene. The germline V gene encodes CDR1 SGHTA and CDR2 FQGTGA. In nucleotides, the CDR3 is TGTGCCAGCAGCTTAACCACAGGGGGAGCCGGGGAGCTGTTTTTT. It translates to CASSLTTGGAGELFF. Full variable domain (missing parts from reference TRBV7-3 and TRBJ2-2): GAGVSQTPSNKVTEKGKYVELRCDPISGHTALYWYRQSLGQGPEFLIYFQGTGAADDSGLPNDRFFAVRPEGSVSTLKIQRTERGDSAVYLCASSLTTGGAGELFFGEGSRLTVL.

The V gene is TRBV5-1, the J gene TRBJ2-2; possible D gene TRBD1, 7 bases. Germline-derived CDR1 and CDR2 are SGHRS and YFSETQ. V was trimmed by 2 bases and J by 4 bases, leaving 15 bases between them. There are 16 residues in the CDR3. The DNA of the CDR3 is TGCGCCAGCAGCTTTTCGGCAGGGGGGAGCACCGGGGAGCTGTTTTTT. Translated, it gives CASSFSAGGSTGELFF.

This clone has a handful of counts. The V call is TRBV30, the J call TRBJ1-2, with no clear D. Trimming left V 1 base short and J 5 bases short, with 11 bases between. Germline lookup yields CDR1 GTSNPN and CDR2 SVGIG (reference sequence). The CDR3 loop spans 13 amino acids. CDR3 protein: CAWSGGPRYGYTF. DNA of the CDR3: TGTGCCTGGAGTGGTGGGCCAAGGTATGGCTACACCTTC.

The J gene is TRBJ2-5, the V gene TRBV19; TRBD2 is a possible D gene (5 bases). This CDR3 has 16 residues. Trimming took off 5 bases at V and 5 bases at J, with 21 bases between the two ends. CDR1 LNHDA and CDR2 SQIVND come from the germline V gene (reference sequence). The CDR3 bases are TGTGCCAGTAGTCCAAGGCTAGGGCCCGGGGTGGAGACCCAGTACTTC. Its protein is CASSPRLGPGVETQYF.

The rearrangement links TRBV4-2 to TRBJ2-5; D unclear. The assigned J gene may be wrong: the sequence end matches TRBJ2-7 better. Germline V gene lookup returns CDR1 LGHNA and CDR2 YNFKEQ. The CDR3 has 14 amino acids. Here the CDR3 reads CASSQDLGLGEQYF. CDR3 DNA sequence: TGTGCCAGCAGCCAAGATCTAGGGTTAGGCGAGCAGTACTTC.

By frequency in the sample, this clone is medium-sized (0.01 to 0.1%). The V gene is TRBV2, the J gene TRBJ1-5; D not certain. Germline CDR1 SNHLY, CDR2 FYNNEI. V lost 2 bases and J 7 bases, leaving 6 bases between the germline ends. This CDR3 contains 12 residues. Here the CDR3 DNA reads TGTGCCAGCAGTGAATCTGAACAGCCCCAGCATTTT. Encoded protein: CASSESEQPQHF. Supplemented by reference TRBV2 and TRBJ1-5, the full variable domain reads EPEVTQTPSHQVTQMGQEVILRCVPISNHLYFYWYRQILGQKVEFLVSFYNNEISEKSEIFDDQFSVERPDGSNFTLKIRSTKLEDSAMYFCASSESEQPQHFGDGTRLSIL.

The V call is TRBV11-3, the J call TRBJ1-5, with D hard to call. This CDR3 has 15 amino acids. The V gene lost 1 base and the J gene lost 0 bases, with 7 bases spanning the gap. Germline loops: CDR1 SGHNT, CDR2 YENEEA. The CDR3 DNA follows: TGTGCCAGCAGCTTAGTCAGGTATAGCAATCAGCCCCAGCATTTT. Translating gives CASSLVRYSNQPQHF.

This clone appeared a few times. J is TRBJ2-1 and V is TRBV9; 8 nucleotides match TRBD1. The ends lost 2 bases at V and 5 bases at J; junction bases unmatched: 9. Germline CDR1 SGDLS, CDR2 YYNGEE. The CDR3 totals 16 residues. The CDR3 nucleotides are TGTGCCAGCAGCGTTCGGGGTGGACAGGGTAACAATGAGCAGTTCTTC. This gives the protein CASSVRGGQGNNEQFF.

Within the sample, this clone is large. The V call is TRBV19, the J call TRBJ1-5; D is perhaps TRBD1 (5 bases). The V end lost 1 base, the J end lost 1 base, and 11 bases lay between the germline ends. In germline, CDR1 is LNHDA, CDR2 SQIVND (reference sequence). The CDR3 consists of 16 residues. The CDR3: CASSIAWDLSNQPQHF. DNA for the CDR3: TGTGCCAGTAGTATAGCCTGGGACCTCAGCAATCAGCCCCAGCATTTT.

The chain has TRBV2 and TRBJ2-1, with 11 positions matching TRBD2. In germline, CDR1 is SNHLY, CDR2 FYNNEI. Germline trimming cut 5 bases from V and 7 bases from J; bases unmatched to any gene: 10. The CDR3 has 16 residues. The CDR3 loop is CASSIRPGLAVNEQFF. The CDR3 bases are TGTGCCAGCAGTATACGCCCGGGACTAGCGGTTAATGAGCAGTTCTTC.

The chain links TRBV10-1 to TRBJ2-7; 9 positions match TRBD2. Per germline, CDR1 WNHNN and CDR2 SYGVQD (reference sequence). This CDR3 is 16 amino acids long. J was trimmed by 0 bases and V by 6 bases; bases with no gene match: 9. The CDR3 spells CASRAKGLACSYEQYF. Written as DNA, the CDR3 is TGCGCCAGCAGGGCAAAAGGACTAGCGTGCTCCTACGAGCAGTACTTC.

By frequency in the sample, this clone is medium-sized. The chain is built from TRBV28 and TRBJ2-1, with TRBD2 matching 13 bases. CDR3 size: 15 residues. Losses at the gene ends were 3 bases for V and 6 bases for J; bases not matched to a gene: 2. CDR1 MDHEN and CDR2 SYDVKM come from the germline V gene. The chain's CDR3 is CASSLGTSGTNEQFF. The CDR3 DNA is TGTGCCAGCAGTTTGGGGACTAGCGGGACCAATGAGCAGTTCTTC.

CDR3 in DNA: TGTGCCAGCACCCCTCCGGGTCTCTATAATTCACCCCTCCACTTT. Protein sequence: CASTPPGLYNSPLHF. The chain is built from TRBV28 and TRBJ1-6, with D hard to call. V lost 7 bases, J lost 3 bases, and 13 bases lay in between. The CDR3 covers 15 residues. Per germline, CDR1 MDHEN and CDR2 SYDVKM.

Note on this clone: Other DNA sequences in this sample translate to the same CDR3. The chain has TRBV5-1 and TRBJ2-7; tentative D call: TRBD2 (6 bases). Deletions cut 4 bases from V and 0 bases from J, with 8 bases between. CDR3 length: 13 residues. Per germline, CDR1 SGHRS and CDR2 YFSETQ. The CDR3 DNA reads TGCGCCAGCAGCAGGGACTTCTCCTACGAGCAGTACTTC. This codes for CASSRDFSYEQYF. The variable domain in full, completed from reference TRBV5-1 and TRBJ2-7, reads KAGVTQTPRYLIKTRGQQVTLSCSPISGHRSVSWYQQTPGQGLQFLFEYFSETQRNKGNFPGRFSGRQFSNSRSEMNVSTLELGDSALYLCASSRDFSYEQYFGPGTRLTVT.

This rearrangement joins TRBV27 to TRBJ2-5, with 12 bases identical to TRBD2. CDR1 and CDR2 (germline): MNHEY, SMNVEV (reference sequence). The CDR3 sequence is 15 residues long. With 3 bases clipped from V and 5 bases from J, the junction kept 4 bases outside the gene matches. The CDR3 loop is CASSLTSGSLETQYF. Here the CDR3 DNA reads TGTGCCAGCAGTTTGACTAGCGGGAGCCTGGAGACCCAGTACTTC.

This chain links TRBV10-3 with TRBJ2-5; D uncertain. The CDR3 consists of 11 residues. CDR1 ENHRY and CDR2 SYGVKD come from the germline V gene. Trimming removed 6 bases from V and 5 bases from J, with 7 bases in between. CDR3 loop: CAIRQMETQYF. The CDR3 DNA is TGTGCCATCAGACAAATGGAGACCCAGTACTTC.

About this clone: The same CDR3 can be traced to other DNA sequences in this sample. The genes are TRBV6-4 and TRBJ2-6; perhaps TRBD2 as D (6 bases). This CDR3 has 17 amino acids. Trimming shortened V by 2 bases and J by 4 bases, and 15 bases separated the two germline ends. Germline V CDR1 and CDR2: MRHNA, SNTAGT. The CDR3 here is CASSDGGGGLGANVLTF. As DNA, the CDR3 is TGTGCCAGCAGTGACGGGGGAGGCGGTCTCGGGGCCAACGTCCTGACTTTC.

Sample share makes this clone hyperexpanded. The V and J genes are TRBV7-8 and TRBJ1-5; D remains ambiguous. The CDR3 length is 14 residues. The V and J ends lost 0 bases and 4 bases respectively, with 7 bases between them. Germline CDR1 and CDR2: SGHVS and FQNEAQ. CDR3 nucleotides: TGTGCCAGCAGCTTAGCGGGGAGGAATCAGCCCCAGCATTTT. It encodes CASSLAGRNQPQHF. The complete variable domain, with remaining parts taken from reference TRBV7-8 and TRBJ1-5, reads GAGVSQSPRYKVAKRGQDVALRCDPISGHVSLFWYQQALGQGPEFLTYFQNEAQLDKSGLPSDRFFAERPEGSVSTLKIQRTQQEDSAVYLCASSLAGRNQPQHFGDGTRLSIL.

The genes are TRBV29-1 and TRBJ2-3; either TRBD1 or TRBD2 may supply D (5 bases each). CDR1 and CDR2 from the germline V gene are SQVTM and ANQGSEA. Trimming removed 2 bases at V and 9 bases at J, with 18 bases between. CDR3 length: 14 amino acids. This CDR3 is CSVELRVVGTTQYF. CDR3 sequence (DNA): TGCAGCGTTGAATTAAGGGTGGTCGGGACGACGCAGTATTTT.

V gene TRBV30 combines with J gene TRBJ1-2; no definite D call. V was clipped by 2 bases and J by 2 bases, with 12 bases between them. The germline V gene has CDR1 GTSNPN and CDR2 SVGIG (reference sequence). This CDR3 is 14 amino acids long. This chain's CDR3 is CAWSPGRTNYGYTF. DNA for the CDR3: TGTGCCTGGAGTCCTGGACGGACGAACTATGGCTACACCTTC.

This clone was counted between two and nine times. The chain uses TRBV7-2 and TRBJ1-3; D unclear. Trimming cost V 0 bases and J 0 bases, with 9 bases left between them. Germline V lookup: CDR1 SGHTA, CDR2 FQGNSA. The CDR3 contains 16 residues. The CDR3 is CASSLARSHSGNTIYF. CDR3 bases: TGTGCCAGCAGCTTAGCGAGGAGTCACTCTGGAAACACCATATATTTT.

The chain links TRBV27 to TRBJ2-3; 8 nucleotides align to TRBD1. The CDR3 has 15 residues. Trimming cost V 4 bases and J 1 base; bases outside gene matches: 4. Germline CDR1 reads MNHEY; CDR2 reads SMNVEV (reference sequence). CDR3: CASSSVDRGTDTQYF. DNA of the CDR3: TGTGCCAGCAGTTCCGTGGACAGGGGCACAGATACGCAGTATTTT.

This chain links TRBV25-1 with TRBJ2-3; no definite D call. Deletions cut 4 bases from V and 6 bases from J, with 8 bases between. The CDR3 length is 12 residues. Germline V lookup: CDR1 MGHDK, CDR2 SYGVNS. The CDR3 region has the DNA TGTGCCAGCAGTGGGAACGAGGATACGCAGTATTTT. This gives the protein CASSGNEDTQYF. The full variable domain, in which reference TRBV25-1 and TRBJ2-3 provide the parts outside the CDR3, is EADIYQTPRYLVIGTGKKITLECSQTMGHDKMYWYQQDPGMELHLIHYSYGVNSTEKGDLSSESTVSRIRTEHFPLTLESARPSHTSQYLCASSGNEDTQYFGPGTRLTVL.